Each of the 9 T cell receptor beta chains below was sequenced from the same sample in a study of identical twins. TCRdb re-analysed the 5' RACE reads in MiXCR, keeping a single row per CDR3 protein. The table shows 1.5 million to 2 million distinct CDR3 sequences, with around a third occurring only once. The sequenced material came from cord blood. These receptors originate from a newborn girl in good health.

This clonotype has only one observation. At one of its ends the junction is not consistent with the germline gene, which may arise from a read error. The rearrangement links TRBV20-1 to TRBJ2-4; D might be TRBD1 (7 bases). Germline lookup yields CDR1 DFQATT and CDR2 SNEGSKA (reference sequence). This CDR3 spans 16 amino acids. For the CDR3, the DNA is TGCAGTGCTAGAGTCAGGGGGACTTTAGCCAAAAGCATTCAGTACTTC. Translated: CSARVRGTLAKSIQYF.

This chain joins TRBV7-8 and TRBJ1-4; D possibly corresponds to TRBD1 (5 bases). Deletions cut 5 bases from V and 5 bases from J, with 18 bases between. The CDR3 has 16 amino acids. In germline, CDR1 is SGHVS, CDR2 FQNEAQ. Written as DNA, the CDR3 is TGTGCCAGCAGCCCCGGACGGGGGTGGCGGAATGAAAAACTGTTTTTT. Residues: CASSPGRGWRNEKLFF. Based on the CDR3 plus reference TRBV7-8 and TRBJ1-4, the full variable domain is GAGVSQSPRYKVAKRGQDVALRCDPISGHVSLFWYQQALGQGPEFLTYFQNEAQLDKSGLPSDRFFAERPEGSVSTLKIQRTQQEDSAVYLCASSPGRGWRNEKLFFGSGTQLSVL.

This clonotype was seen more than once but under ten times. This chain connects TRBV29-1 to TRBJ1-2; 9 bases line up with TRBD1. Germline V gene data show CDR1 as SQVTM and CDR2 as ANQGSEA. V dropped 6 bases and J dropped 5; count of bases not matched to a gene: 7. This CDR3 contains 13 residues. The CDR3 here is CSVSGQGRYGYTF. CDR3 DNA: TGCAGCGTCTCCGGACAGGGGAGGTATGGCTACACCTTC.

At least ten counts were recorded for this clonotype. The chain carries TRBV14 and TRBJ2-5; no clear D. The V end was cut by 1 base, the J end by 7 bases, with 10 bases between. The CDR3 loop spans 13 amino acids. Germline lookup yields CDR1 SGHDN and CDR2 FVKESK. Here the CDR3 DNA reads TGTGCCAGCAGCCAAGTCCGCGCGGCGACCCAGTACTTC. Its translation is CASSQVRAATQYF. Supplemented by reference TRBV14 and TRBJ2-5, the full variable domain reads EAGVTQFPSHSVIEKGQTVTLRCDPISGHDNLYWYRRVMGKEIKFLLHFVKESKQDESGMPNNRFLAERTGGTYSTLKVQPAELEDSGVYFCASSQVRAATQYFGPGTRLLVL.

The chain is built from TRBV4-2 and TRBJ2-7; D call uncertain. The CDR3 extends over 15 amino acids. Looked up from germline, CDR1 is LGHNA and CDR2 is YNFKEQ. Trimming removed 0 bases at V and 0 bases at J, with 9 bases between. DNA for the CDR3: TGTGCCAGCAGCCAAGATTATGCAGGCTCCTACGAGCAGTACTTC. This codes for CASSQDYAGSYEQYF.

There are a few counts of this clonotype. The chain has TRBV4-2 and TRBJ2-3; D might be TRBD2 (6 bases). This CDR3 region has 15 residues. Germline CDR1 and CDR2: LGHNA and YNFKEQ. Trimming pared 0 bases from V and 6 bases from J, leaving 13 bases between. CDR3 amino acids: CASSQEATSADTQYF. The DNA for the CDR3 is TGTGCCAGCAGCCAAGAGGCGACTAGTGCGGATACGCAGTATTTT.

On this clonotype itself: A read error is possible here, since a much larger clone lies one base away. The gene calls are TRBV12-3 or TRBV12-4 and TRBJ2-7; D may match TRBD1 or TRBD2 (5 bases each). Deletions cut 10 bases from V and 3 bases from J, with 16 bases between. This CDR3 spans 13 amino acids. CDR3 sequence (DNA): TGTGCCAACCGACCGGGACGGAGCTACGAGCAGTACTTC. It yields the protein CANRPGRSYEQYF.

This sequence joins TRBV29-1 and TRBJ2-3; the D is unclear. The CDR3 contains 13 residues. The V end lost 1 base, the J end lost 3 bases, and 8 bases lay between the germline ends. The germline CDR1 and CDR2 sequences are SQVTM and ANQGSEA. Written as DNA, the CDR3 is TGCAGCGTTGAAGCGCGTCCGACAGATACGCAGTATTTT. It translates to CSVEARPTDTQYF.

The V call is TRBV28, the J call TRBJ2-1; D tentatively reads TRBD1 or TRBD2 (5 bases each). Germline V lookup: CDR1 MDHEN, CDR2 SYDVKM. This CDR3 spans 12 amino acids. V was cut by 8 bases and J by 6 bases, with 11 bases left in between. The chain's CDR3 is CASRGPFNEQFF. The CDR3 DNA follows: TGTGCCAGCCGGGGACCTTTCAATGAGCAGTTCTTC.